This entry is about one T cell receptor (beta chain). Its target is unknown. One junction end does not reproduce the germline sequence, and a read error may be involved. This sample is part of a study of CD8+ T cells in alopecia areata. The study's findings and limits: Affected scalp, especially in alopecia totalis/universalis, had a higher clonality than normal scalp did.

Following extraction, RNA underwent reverse transcription to cDNA, which served as the sequencing template. This table comes from immunoSEQ multiplex PCR, and its TCRdb copy is limited to in-frame clones, with some not included. The sample lists approximately 200,000 clones; 40% to 45% were seen once. The treatment: oral pan-JAK inhibitor, 5-10 mg twice daily. The sequencing here drew on CD4+ T cells sorted from blood, taken at approximately week 36, from a patient treated with tofacitinib. The TCR comes from a human donor with alopecia areata.

CDR3 sequence: CAWSAGGQSLF. In nucleotides, the CDR3 is TGTGCCTGGAGTGCGGGGGGACAGAGCCTCTTC. The chain combines TRBV30 with TRBJ1-2, with TRBD1 matching over 7 bases. Germline V lookup: CDR1 GTSNPN, CDR2 SVGIG (reference sequence). The CDR3 spans 11 residues.